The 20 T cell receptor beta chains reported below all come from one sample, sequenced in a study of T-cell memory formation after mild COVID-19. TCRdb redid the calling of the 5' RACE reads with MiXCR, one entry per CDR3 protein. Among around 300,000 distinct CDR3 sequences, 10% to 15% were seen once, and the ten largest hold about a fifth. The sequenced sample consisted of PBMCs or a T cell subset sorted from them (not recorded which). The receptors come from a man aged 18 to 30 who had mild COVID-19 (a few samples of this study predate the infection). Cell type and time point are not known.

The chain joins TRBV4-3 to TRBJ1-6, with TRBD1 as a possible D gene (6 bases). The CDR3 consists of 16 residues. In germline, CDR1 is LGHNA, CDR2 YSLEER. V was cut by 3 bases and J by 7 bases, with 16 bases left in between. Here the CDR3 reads CASSHLAGGANSPLHF. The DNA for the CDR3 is TGCGCCAGCAGCCACCTCGCGGGGGGCGCGAATTCACCCCTCCACTTT.

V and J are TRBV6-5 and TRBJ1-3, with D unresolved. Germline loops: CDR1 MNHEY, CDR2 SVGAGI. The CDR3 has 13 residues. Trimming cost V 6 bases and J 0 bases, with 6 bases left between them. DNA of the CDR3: TGTGCCAGCAGGAAGAGCTCTGGAAACACCATATATTTT. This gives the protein CASRKSSGNTIYF.

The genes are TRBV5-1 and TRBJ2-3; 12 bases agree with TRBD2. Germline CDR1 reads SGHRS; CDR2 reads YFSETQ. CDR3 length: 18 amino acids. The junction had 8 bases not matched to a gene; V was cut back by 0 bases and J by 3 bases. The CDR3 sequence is CASSLGPSGGAGTDTQYF. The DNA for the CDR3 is TGCGCCAGCAGCTTGGGTCCTAGCGGGGGGGCAGGGACAGATACGCAGTATTTT.

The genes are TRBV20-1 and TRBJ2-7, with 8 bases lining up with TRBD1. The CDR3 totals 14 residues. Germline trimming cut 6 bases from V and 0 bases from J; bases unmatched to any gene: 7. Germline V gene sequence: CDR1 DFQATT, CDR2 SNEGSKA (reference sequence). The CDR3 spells CSALDRGSSYEQYF. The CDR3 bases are TGCAGTGCCCTAGACAGGGGAAGCTCCTACGAGCAGTACTTC.

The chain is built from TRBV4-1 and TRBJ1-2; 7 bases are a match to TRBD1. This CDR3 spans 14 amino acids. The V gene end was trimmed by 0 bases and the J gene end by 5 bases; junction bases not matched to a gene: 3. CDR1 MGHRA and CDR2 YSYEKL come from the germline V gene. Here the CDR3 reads CASSQDGTAYGYTF. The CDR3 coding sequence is TGCGCCAGCAGCCAAGATGGGACAGCATATGGCTACACCTTC.

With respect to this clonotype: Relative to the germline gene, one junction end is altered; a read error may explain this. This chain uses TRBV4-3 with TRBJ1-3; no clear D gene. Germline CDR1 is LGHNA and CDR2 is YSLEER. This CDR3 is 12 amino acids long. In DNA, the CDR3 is TGCGCCAGCAGCTCCAGTGGAAACTCCATATATTTT. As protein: CASSSSGNSIYF.

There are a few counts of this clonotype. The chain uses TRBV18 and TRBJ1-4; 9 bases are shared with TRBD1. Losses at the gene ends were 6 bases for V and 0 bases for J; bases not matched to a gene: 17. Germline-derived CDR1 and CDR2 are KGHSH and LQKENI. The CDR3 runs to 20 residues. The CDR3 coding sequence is TGTGCCAGCTCTCTTACCGGGACAGGGATTTATGTCTCAACTAATGAAAAACTGTTTTTT. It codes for CASSLTGTGIYVSTNEKLFF. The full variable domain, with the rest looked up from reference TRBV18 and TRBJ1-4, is NAGVMQNPRHLVRRRGQEARLRCSPMKGHSHVYWYRQLPEEGLKFMVYLQKENIIDESGMPKERFSAEFPKEGPSILRIQQVVRGDSAAYFCASSLTGTGIYVSTNEKLFFGSGTQLSVL.

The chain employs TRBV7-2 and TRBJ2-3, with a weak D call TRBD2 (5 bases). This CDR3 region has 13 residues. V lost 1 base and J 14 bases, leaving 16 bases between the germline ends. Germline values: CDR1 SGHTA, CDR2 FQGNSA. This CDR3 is CASSLEGGLNPYF. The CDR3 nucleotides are TGTGCCAGCAGCTTAGAGGGCGGGCTAAACCCGTATTTT.

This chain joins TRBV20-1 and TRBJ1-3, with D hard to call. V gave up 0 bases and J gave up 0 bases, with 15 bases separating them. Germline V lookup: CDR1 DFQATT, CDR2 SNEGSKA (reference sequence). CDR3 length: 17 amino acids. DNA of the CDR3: TGCAGTGCTAGAGAAGGAGGCAGGTCGAGCTCTGGAAACACCATATATTTT. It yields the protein CSAREGGRSSSGNTIYF.

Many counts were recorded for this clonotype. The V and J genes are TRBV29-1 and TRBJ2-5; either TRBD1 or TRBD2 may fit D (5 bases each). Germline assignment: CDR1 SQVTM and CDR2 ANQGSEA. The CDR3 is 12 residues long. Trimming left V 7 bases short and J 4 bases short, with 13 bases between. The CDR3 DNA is TGCAGCGGGTCCGGGACCTTAGAGACCCAGTACTTC. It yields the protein CSGSGTLETQYF. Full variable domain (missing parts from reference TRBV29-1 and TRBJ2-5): SAVISQKPSRDICQRGTSLTIQCQVDSQVTMMFWYRQQPGQSLTLIATANQGSEATYESGFVIDKFPISRPNLTFSTLTVSNMSPEDSSIYLCSGSGTLETQYFGPGTRLLVL.

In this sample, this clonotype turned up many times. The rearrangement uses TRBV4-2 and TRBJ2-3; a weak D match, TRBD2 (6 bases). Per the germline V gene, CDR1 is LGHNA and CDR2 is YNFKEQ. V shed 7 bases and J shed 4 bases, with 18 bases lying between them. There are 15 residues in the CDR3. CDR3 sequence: CASTQQPSAADTQYF. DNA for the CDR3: TGTGCCAGCACCCAGCAACCTAGCGCGGCAGATACGCAGTATTTT.

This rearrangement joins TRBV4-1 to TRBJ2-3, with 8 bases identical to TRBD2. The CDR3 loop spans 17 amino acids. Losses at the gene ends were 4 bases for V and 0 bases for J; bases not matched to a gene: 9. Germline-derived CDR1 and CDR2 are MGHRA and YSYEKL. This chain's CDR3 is CASSPGTRGGSTDTQYF. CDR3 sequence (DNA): TGCGCCAGCAGCCCGGGGACCCGGGGGGGAAGCACAGATACGCAGTATTTT.

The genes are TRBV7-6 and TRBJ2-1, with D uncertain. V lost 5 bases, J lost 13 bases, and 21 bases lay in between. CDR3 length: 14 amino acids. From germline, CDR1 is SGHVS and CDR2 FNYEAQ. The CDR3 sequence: CASSNHFRCQVQFF. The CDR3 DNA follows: TGTGCCAGCAGCAACCACTTCCGCTGTCAAGTCCAGTTCTTC.

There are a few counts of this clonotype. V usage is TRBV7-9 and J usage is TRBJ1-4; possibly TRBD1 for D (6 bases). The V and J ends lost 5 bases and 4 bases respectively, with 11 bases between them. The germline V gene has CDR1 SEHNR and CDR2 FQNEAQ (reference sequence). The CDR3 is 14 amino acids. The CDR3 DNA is TGTGCCAGCAGCCTCAGGGGAGGTAATGAAAAACTGTTTTTT. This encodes CASSLRGGNEKLFF.

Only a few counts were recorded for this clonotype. The CDR3: CASSFRQDTDTQYF. The CDR3 coding sequence is TGTGCCAGCAGTTTCAGGCAGGACACAGATACGCAGTATTTT. The V and J genes are TRBV27 and TRBJ2-3; no clear D gene. Germline CDR1 MNHEY, CDR2 SMNVEV (reference sequence). The CDR3 loop spans 14 amino acids. Trimming took off 3 bases at V and 2 bases at J, with 9 bases between the two ends.

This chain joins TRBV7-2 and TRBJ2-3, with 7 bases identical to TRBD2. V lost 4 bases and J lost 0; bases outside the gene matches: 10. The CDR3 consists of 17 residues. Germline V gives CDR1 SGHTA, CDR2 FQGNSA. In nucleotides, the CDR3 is TGTGCCAGCAGCTCACGCTGGTTAGCGGGCAGCACAGATACGCAGTATTTT. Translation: CASSSRWLAGSTDTQYF.

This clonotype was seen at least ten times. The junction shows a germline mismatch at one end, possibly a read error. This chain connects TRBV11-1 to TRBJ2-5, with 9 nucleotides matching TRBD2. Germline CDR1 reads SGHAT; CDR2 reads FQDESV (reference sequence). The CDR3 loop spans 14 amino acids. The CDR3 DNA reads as TGTGCCAGCAGCGTAGCGGGGGACCAAGAGACCCAGTACTTC. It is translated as CASSVAGDQETQYF.

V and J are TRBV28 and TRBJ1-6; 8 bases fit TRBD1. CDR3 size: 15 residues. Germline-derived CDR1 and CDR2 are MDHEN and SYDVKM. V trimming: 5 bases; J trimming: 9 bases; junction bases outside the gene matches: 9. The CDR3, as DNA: TGTGCCAGCAGTCCAGGACAGGGTAATGGTTCACCCCTCCACTTT. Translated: CASSPGQGNGSPLHF.

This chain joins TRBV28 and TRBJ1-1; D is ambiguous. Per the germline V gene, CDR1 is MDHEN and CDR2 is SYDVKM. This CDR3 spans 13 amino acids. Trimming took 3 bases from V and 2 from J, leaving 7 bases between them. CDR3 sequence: CASSLPSNTEAFF. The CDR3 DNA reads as TGTGCCAGCAGTTTGCCCTCTAACACTGAAGCTTTCTTT.

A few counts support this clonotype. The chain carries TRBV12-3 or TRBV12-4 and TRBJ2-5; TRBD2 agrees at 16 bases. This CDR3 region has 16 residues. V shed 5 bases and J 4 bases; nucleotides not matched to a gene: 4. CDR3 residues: CASSGGLAGGRETQYF. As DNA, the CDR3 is TGTGCCAGCAGTGGGGGACTAGCGGGGGGGCGAGAGACCCAGTACTTC.